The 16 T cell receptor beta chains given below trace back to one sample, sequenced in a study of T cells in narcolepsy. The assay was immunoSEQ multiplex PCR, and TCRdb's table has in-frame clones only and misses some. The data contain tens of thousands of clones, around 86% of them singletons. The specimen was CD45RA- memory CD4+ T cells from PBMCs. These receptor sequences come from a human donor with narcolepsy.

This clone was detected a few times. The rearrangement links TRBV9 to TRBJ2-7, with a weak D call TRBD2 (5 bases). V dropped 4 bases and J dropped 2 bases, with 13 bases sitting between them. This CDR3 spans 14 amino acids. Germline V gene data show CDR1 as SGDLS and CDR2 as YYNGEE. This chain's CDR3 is CASSLRWEPYEQYF. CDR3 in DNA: TGTGCCAGCAGCCTTCGGTGGGAGCCCTACGAGCAGTACTTC. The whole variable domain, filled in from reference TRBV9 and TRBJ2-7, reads DSGVTQTPKHLITATGQRVTLRCSPRSGDLSVYWYQQSLDQGLQFLIQYYNGEERAKGNILERFSAQQFPDLHSELNLSSLELGDSALYFCASSLRWEPYEQYFGPGTRLTVT.

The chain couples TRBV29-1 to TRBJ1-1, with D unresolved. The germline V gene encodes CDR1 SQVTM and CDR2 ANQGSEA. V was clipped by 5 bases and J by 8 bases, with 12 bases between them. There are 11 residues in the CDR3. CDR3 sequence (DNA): TGCAGCGTTCTACCCCGGACGGAAGCTTTCTTT. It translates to CSVLPRTEAFF.

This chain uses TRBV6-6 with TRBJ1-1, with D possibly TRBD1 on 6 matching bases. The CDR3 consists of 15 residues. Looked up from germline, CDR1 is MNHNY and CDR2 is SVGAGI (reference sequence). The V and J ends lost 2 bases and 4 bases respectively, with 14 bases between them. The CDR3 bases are TGTGCCAGCAGTTACGTTGGGGGGCTGGGCACTGAAGCTTTCTTT. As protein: CASSYVGGLGTEAFF.

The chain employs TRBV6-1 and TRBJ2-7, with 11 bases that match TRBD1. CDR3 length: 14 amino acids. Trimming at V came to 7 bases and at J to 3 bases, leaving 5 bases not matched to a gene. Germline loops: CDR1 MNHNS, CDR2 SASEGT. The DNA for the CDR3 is TGTGCCAGCATAGGGACAGGGGGTAACTACGAGCAGTACTTC. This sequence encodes CASIGTGGNYEQYF.

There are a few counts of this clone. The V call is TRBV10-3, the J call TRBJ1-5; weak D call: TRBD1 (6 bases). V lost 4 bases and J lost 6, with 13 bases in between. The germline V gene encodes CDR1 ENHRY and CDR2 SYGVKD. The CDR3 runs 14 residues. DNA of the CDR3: TGTGCCATCAGTGGAACAGGGTTGGCTCAGCCCCAGCATTTT. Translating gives CAISGTGLAQPQHF.

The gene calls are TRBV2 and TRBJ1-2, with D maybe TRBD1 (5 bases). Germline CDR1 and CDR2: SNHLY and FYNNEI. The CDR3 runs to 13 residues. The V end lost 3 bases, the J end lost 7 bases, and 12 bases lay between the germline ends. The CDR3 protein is CASSEGRDGGYTF. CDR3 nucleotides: TGTGCCAGCAGTGAGGGCAGGGATGGTGGCTACACCTTC.

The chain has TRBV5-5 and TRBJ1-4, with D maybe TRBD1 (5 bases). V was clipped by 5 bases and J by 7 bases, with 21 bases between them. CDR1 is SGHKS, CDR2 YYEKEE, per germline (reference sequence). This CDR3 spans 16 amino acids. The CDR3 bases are TGTGCCAGCAGTAACCTATTGGGCAGGGACGTTGAAAAACTGTTTTTT. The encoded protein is CASSNLLGRDVEKLFF.

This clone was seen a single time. Here the CDR3 reads CASSLRGHTAVPGELFF. The CDR3 DNA is TGTGCCAGCAGCTTAAGGGGCCACACAGCCGTCCCCGGGGAGCTGTTTTTT. The gene calls are TRBV7-9 and TRBJ2-2; D might be TRBD1 (5 bases). This CDR3 contains 17 residues. V was cut by 2 bases and J by 6 bases, with 19 bases left in between. Germline-derived CDR1 and CDR2 are SEHNR and FQNEAQ (reference sequence). Supplemented by reference TRBV7-9 and TRBJ2-2, the full variable domain reads DTGVSQNPRHKITKRGQNVTFRCDPISEHNRLYWYRQTLGQGPEFLTYFQNEAQLEKSRLLSDRFSAERPKGSFSTLEIQRTEQGDSAMYLCASSLRGHTAVPGELFFGEGSRLTVL.

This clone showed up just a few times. CDR3 sequence (DNA): TGTGCCAGCAGTTCACCTGACAGGGTCTATGGCTACACCTTC. Translated, it gives CASSSPDRVYGYTF. The chain combines TRBV28 with TRBJ1-2; 7 bases line up with TRBD1. In germline, CDR1 is MDHEN, CDR2 SYDVKM. V dropped 4 bases and J dropped 4; count of bases not matched to a gene: 6. CDR3 length: 14 residues.

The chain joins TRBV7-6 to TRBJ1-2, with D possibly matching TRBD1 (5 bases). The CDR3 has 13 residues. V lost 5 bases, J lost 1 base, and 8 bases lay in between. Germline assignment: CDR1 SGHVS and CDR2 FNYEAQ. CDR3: CASSPDSNYGYTF. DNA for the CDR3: TGTGCCAGCAGCCCCGACAGTAACTATGGCTACACCTTC.

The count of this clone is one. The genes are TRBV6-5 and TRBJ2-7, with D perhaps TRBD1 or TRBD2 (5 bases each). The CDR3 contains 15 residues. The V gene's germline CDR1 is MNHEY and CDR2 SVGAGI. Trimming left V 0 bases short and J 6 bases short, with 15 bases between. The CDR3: CASSYSRGEIGEQYF. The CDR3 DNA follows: TGTGCCAGCAGTTACTCGAGAGGGGAGATAGGCGAGCAGTACTTC.

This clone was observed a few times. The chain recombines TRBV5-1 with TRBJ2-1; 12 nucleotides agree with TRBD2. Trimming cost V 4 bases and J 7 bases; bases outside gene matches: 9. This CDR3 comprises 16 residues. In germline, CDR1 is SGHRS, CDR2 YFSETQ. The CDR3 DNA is TGCGCCAGCAGCGGGCTAGCGGGGGGGCCGGGGAATGAGCAGTTCTTC. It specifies CASSGLAGGPGNEQFF.

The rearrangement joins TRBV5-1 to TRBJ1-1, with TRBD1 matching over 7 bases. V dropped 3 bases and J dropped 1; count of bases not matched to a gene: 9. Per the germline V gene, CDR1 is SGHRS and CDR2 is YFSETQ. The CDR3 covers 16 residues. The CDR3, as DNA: TGCGCCAGCAGCTCGTACAGGGGTCGGAAGAACACTGAAGCTTTCTTT. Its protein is CASSSYRGRKNTEAFF.

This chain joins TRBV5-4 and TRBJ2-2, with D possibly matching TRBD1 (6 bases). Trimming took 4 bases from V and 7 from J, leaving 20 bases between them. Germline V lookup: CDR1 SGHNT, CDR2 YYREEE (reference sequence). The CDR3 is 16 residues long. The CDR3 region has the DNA TGTGCCAGCAGCGGGGGATACAGGGATGGGGGCGGGGAGCTGTTTTTT. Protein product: CASSGGYRDGGGELFF.

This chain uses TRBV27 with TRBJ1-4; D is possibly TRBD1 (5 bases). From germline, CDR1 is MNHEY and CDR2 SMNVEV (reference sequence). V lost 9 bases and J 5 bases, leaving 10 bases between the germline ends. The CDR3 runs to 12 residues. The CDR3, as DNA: TGTGCCAGTCTTGGGGCGAATGAAAAACTGTTTTTT. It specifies CASLGANEKLFF.

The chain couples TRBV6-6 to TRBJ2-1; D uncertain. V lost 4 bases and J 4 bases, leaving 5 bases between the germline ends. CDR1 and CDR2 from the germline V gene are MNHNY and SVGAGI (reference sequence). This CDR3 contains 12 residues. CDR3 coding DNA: TGTGCCAGCAGTTCTGCGTACAATGAGCAGTTCTTC. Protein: CASSSAYNEQFF.